This TCR beta chain was retrieved from a study of OX40 agonist ivuxolimab in advanced cancers. Regarding the complete study: Ivuxolimab was a fully human IgG2 agonistic monoclonal antibody targeting the costimulatory receptor OX40 (CD134). The paper describes the monotherapy dose-escalation part (N ≈ 52 patients) of the phase I trial of ivuxolimab. Of the approximately 50 dose-escalation patients, hepatocellular carcinoma was present in roughly 19, melanoma in approximately 15, renal cell carcinoma in 9 and head and neck cancer in 9. Partial responses were achieved by three dose-escalation patients, of whom one had hepatocellular carcinoma and two had cutaneous melanoma. Intravenous ivuxolimab was administered to patients every 2 weeks at six dose levels: 0.01, 0.1, 0.3, 1.5, 3 and 10 mg/kg. The purpose of peripheral TCRbeta sequencing was to test whether ivuxolimab changed TCR sequence diversity and led to clonal T-cell expansion. The dose-escalation cohort was over 70% male with a mean age of approximately 60 years, ranging from roughly 23 to 80. Prior anti-PD-1, anti-PD-L1 or anti-CTLA-4 therapy was permitted, and checkpoint inhibitors had been received by 30% to 40% of dose-escalation patients. The study at large found these results: In partial responders in the 0.1-3.0 mg/kg groups, normalized peripheral clonal expansion was found to be among the lowest, especially among CD8+ T cells. Low levels of normalized T-cell clonal expansion were also seen in some patients who did not respond. At doses of 0.1 to 3.0 mg/kg, clonal expansion of both CD4+ and CD8+ T cells in blood was seen between baseline and week 6. After ivuxolimab, expanded clones were on average more numerous among CD8+ T cells than among CD4+ T cells. Which antigens the clonally expanded peripheral T cells were specific for was not determined.

A remark on this clone: The antigen it binds to is not known. Base qualities were left out, and no much larger clone turns up one base away.

Genomic DNA was isolated from the sorted cells so that the TCRbeta CDR3 region could be sequenced. The immunoSEQ Assay was used to sequence the TCRbeta CDR3 regions. TCRdb obtained this table from immuneACCESS and retained in-frame rearrangements with V and J assigned. These tables miss some clones; where compared with another copy, unresolved V genes account for less than half of the shortfall, and the remainder is unexplained. The sample has about 90,000 clones on record, 70% to 90% of them singletons. Clones ranked in the top ten supply about 7% of the sample. The trial excluded patients who had a history of autoimmune disease or were on systemic immunosuppression. In every dose cohort, peripheral blood was drawn for TCR sequencing at baseline, cycle 4 day 1, and cycle 7 day 1. Samples were obtained from an open-label, multicenter, first-in-human phase I dose-escalation trial of ivuxolimab. Adults with locally advanced or metastatic head and neck squamous cell, hepatocellular, melanoma or renal cell carcinoma were enrolled in the trial. Before TCR sequencing, CD4+ T cells and CD8+ T cells were sorted from peripheral blood as separate populations.

This TCR was sampled from an adult with an advanced solid tumor such as melanoma, head and neck, liver or kidney cancer. This sample comprised CD4+ or CD8+ T cells sorted from blood, obtained in a trial of the OX40 agonist ivuxolimab.

The CDR3 region: CASSDRQKNTEAFF. The sequenced DNA: TGTGCCAGCAGCGATCGACAGAAGAACACTGAAGCTTTCTTT. This sequence uses TRBV13 and TRBJ1-1, with TRBD1 perhaps the D gene, on 5 matching bases. The CDR3, cysteine through phenylalanine, is 14 amino acids long. Only the CDR3 DNA stays, 42 bases, in frame from base 1. CDR1 PRHDT and CDR2 FYEKMQ were looked up in the germline V gene (reference sequence). Cut back by 5 bases and 1 base, the V and J ends lie 11 bases apart.